This T cell receptor beta chain was retrieved from a study of blood T cell repertoires in COVID-19. The table came from immunoSEQ multiplex PCR; TCRdb's copy has only in-frame clones and leaves some out. The data show 150,000 or so clones, with about 80% seen just once and approximately 32% held by the top ten. The sample holds one count of this clone. This CDR3 comprises 13 residues. After removal of 5 bases from V and 8 bases from J, the junction contained 7 bases not matched to a gene. Germline V lookup: CDR1 MNHEY, CDR2 SVGAGI. The chain employs TRBV6-5 and TRBJ1-2; 8 nucleotides line up with TRBD1. The sample consisted of peripheral blood. The origin of this receptor is a woman aged 55 to 70 with acute or convalescent COVID-19. The CDR3 coding sequence is TGTGCCAGCAGTAAAACAGGGGGAGGGGGCTACACCTTC. Translating it yields CASSKTGGGGYTF.